The sequence of this TCR beta chain was determined in a study of cytomegalovirus exposure and HLA in healthy donors. This PCR relied on a set of 60 Vbeta primers and 13 Jbeta primers. Sequencing was performed with immunoSEQ multiplex PCR; in TCRdb, only in-frame clones are kept and a portion is missing. The table records over 150,000 clones, over 60% of them present only once. Looked up from germline, CDR1 is SGHRS and CDR2 is YFSETQ. Trimming removed 4 bases from V and 1 base from J, with 18 bases in between. The CDR3 sequence is 18 residues long. The chain is built from TRBV5-1 and TRBJ2-6; tentatively, D is TRBD2 (5 bases). The source of this sequence is a woman under 40 in good health and CMV-seronegative. The specimen was PBMCs. This CDR3 is CASSPAGPFRSGANVLTF. The CDR3 region has the DNA TGCGCCAGCAGCCCGGCGGGTCCCTTTAGGTCTGGGGCCAACGTCCTGACTTTC.